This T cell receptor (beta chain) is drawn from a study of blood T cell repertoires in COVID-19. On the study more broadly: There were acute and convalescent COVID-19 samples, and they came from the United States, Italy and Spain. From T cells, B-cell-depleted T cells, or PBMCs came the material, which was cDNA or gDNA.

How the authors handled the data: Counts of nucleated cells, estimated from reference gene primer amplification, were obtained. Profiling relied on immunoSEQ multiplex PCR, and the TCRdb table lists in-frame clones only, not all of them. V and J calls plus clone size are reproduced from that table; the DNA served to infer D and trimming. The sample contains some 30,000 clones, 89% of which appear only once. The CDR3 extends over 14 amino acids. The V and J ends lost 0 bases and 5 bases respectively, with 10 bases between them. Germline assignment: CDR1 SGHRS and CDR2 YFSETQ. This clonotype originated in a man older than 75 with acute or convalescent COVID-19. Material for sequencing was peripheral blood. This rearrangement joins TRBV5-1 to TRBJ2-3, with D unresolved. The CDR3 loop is CASSLEAFEDTQYF. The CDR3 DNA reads TGCGCCAGCAGCTTGGAAGCCTTTGAAGATACGCAGTATTTT.